Shown below are 14 T cell receptor beta chains from a single sample sequenced in a study of long-term antiretroviral therapy in people with HIV. The immunoSEQ assay was v3.0, run at survey level. Profiled with immunoSEQ multiplex PCR; TCRdb holds only in-frame clones, not every one. In the table there are about 20,000 clones, around three quarters of which are singletons. This specimen was unsorted PBMCs, taken 0.2 years after starting antiretroviral therapy. The origin of the receptors is a woman aged 35 to 49 with HIV.

This chain links TRBV19 with TRBJ2-1, with 9 bases that match TRBD2. CDR1 LNHDA and CDR2 SQIVND come from the germline V gene (reference sequence). CDR3 length: 17 amino acids. The V gene end was trimmed by 5 bases and the J gene end by 0 bases; junction bases not matched to a gene: 8. The CDR3 loop reads CASSSQDSGSSYNEQFF. The CDR3, as DNA: TGTGCCAGTAGTTCACAGGATAGCGGGAGCTCCTACAATGAGCAGTTCTTC.

CDR3 residues: CASSPPSGGYTDTQYF. As DNA, the CDR3 is TGTGCCAGCAGCCCTCCTAGCGGGGGGTACACAGATACGCAGTATTTT. The chain recombines TRBV7-8 with TRBJ2-3; TRBD2 aligns across 11 bases. V was pared by 5 bases and J by 2 bases, with 6 bases of the junction left unmatched. The CDR3 has 16 residues. Germline V gene data show CDR1 as SGHVS and CDR2 as FQNEAQ. Using reference TRBV7-8 and TRBJ2-3 for the parts outside the CDR3, the full variable domain is GAGVSQSPRYKVAKRGQDVALRCDPISGHVSLFWYQQALGQGPEFLTYFQNEAQLDKSGLPSDRFFAERPEGSVSTLKIQRTQQEDSAVYLCASSPPSGGYTDTQYFGPGTRLTVL.

This chain connects TRBV4-2 to TRBJ2-7, with no clear D. The V gene lost 5 bases and the J gene lost 3 bases, with 14 bases spanning the gap. The CDR3 covers 14 residues. Germline CDR1 is LGHNA and CDR2 is YNFKEQ. The CDR3 sequence: CASSLEASRYEQYF. The DNA for the CDR3 is TGTGCCAGCAGCTTAGAGGCCAGCCGCTACGAGCAGTACTTC.

This clone has only a few counts. The chain recombines TRBV11-3 with TRBJ2-2; D is unclear. The CDR3 extends over 12 amino acids. Germline V gene data show CDR1 as SGHNT and CDR2 as YENEEA. Trimming took off 3 bases at V and 6 bases at J, with 5 bases between the two ends. CDR3 amino acids: CASSFAPGELFF. The CDR3 DNA reads as TGTGCCAGCAGCTTCGCTCCCGGGGAGCTGTTTTTT.

The chain joins TRBV7-9 to TRBJ2-5; D ambiguous. V dropped 2 bases and J dropped 0 bases, with 1 base sitting between them. There are 12 residues in the CDR3. Germline V gene sequence: CDR1 SEHNR, CDR2 FQNEAQ (reference sequence). The CDR3 is CASSLYQETQYF. CDR3 DNA: TGTGCCAGCAGCTTATACCAAGAGACCCAGTACTTC.

V usage is TRBV7-9 and J usage is TRBJ2-7, with 12 bases lining up with TRBD2. With V trimmed by 2 bases and J by 0 bases, 8 bases remained unmatched. The CDR3 loop spans 18 amino acids. Per the germline V gene, CDR1 is SEHNR and CDR2 is FQNEAQ (reference sequence). CDR3 loop: CASSLRETSGSLSYEQYF. Written as DNA, the CDR3 is TGTGCCAGCAGCTTAAGGGAGACTAGCGGGAGTCTCTCCTACGAGCAGTACTTC.

The chain carries TRBV14 and TRBJ1-6; D gene uncertain. V was shortened by 0 bases and J by 7 bases, with 13 bases between the two germline ends. Germline V CDR1 and CDR2: SGHDN, FVKESK. CDR3 length equals 16 residues. The CDR3 protein is CASSQEFGRKNSPLHF. In DNA, the CDR3 is TGTGCCAGCAGCCAAGAATTCGGAAGGAAGAATTCACCCCTCCACTTT.

The J gene is TRBJ2-2, the V gene TRBV7-9, with D possibly matching TRBD1 (6 bases). V dropped 0 bases and J dropped 4 bases, with 9 bases sitting between them. The V gene's germline CDR1 is SEHNR and CDR2 FQNEAQ (reference sequence). CDR3 length equals 15 residues. The CDR3 here is CASSLAQGPTGELFF. CDR3 bases: TGTGCCAGCAGCTTAGCGCAGGGGCCCACCGGGGAGCTGTTTTTT.

The V gene is TRBV11-2, the J gene TRBJ1-2, with 7 bases aligning to TRBD1. The J segment lost 6 bases and the V segment lost 3 bases, leaving 10 bases of the junction unmatched. Looked up from germline, CDR1 is SGHAT and CDR2 is FQNNGV. This CDR3 has 15 amino acids. The CDR3 protein is CASSFHTGASHGYTF. The CDR3 DNA is TGTGCCAGCAGCTTTCATACAGGGGCCAGCCATGGCTACACCTTC.

The chain employs TRBV5-4 and TRBJ2-1; 7 nucleotides align to TRBD2. Trimming at V came to 0 bases and at J to 7 bases, leaving 7 bases not matched to a gene. Germline CDR1 SGHNT, CDR2 YYREEE (reference sequence). This CDR3 region has 15 residues. CDR3 sequence: CASSLAPAGANEQFF. CDR3 DNA sequence: TGTGCCAGCAGCTTGGCCCCTGCGGGAGCGAATGAGCAGTTCTTC.

The chain joins TRBV4-1 to TRBJ2-3, with 9 bases matching TRBD2. This CDR3 region has 15 residues. With 2 bases clipped from V and 4 bases from J, the junction kept 4 bases outside the gene matches. Germline CDR1 MGHRA, CDR2 YSYEKL. The CDR3 region has the DNA TGCGCCAGCAGCCAAATAGCGGGAGCAGCAGATACGCAGTATTTT. This translates into CASSQIAGAADTQYF.

As DNA, the CDR3 is TGTGCCAGCAGCCCCCGGGACGACTACGAGCAGTACTTC. It codes for CASSPRDDYEQYF. The chain recombines TRBV7-8 with TRBJ2-7; D is tentatively TRBD1 or TRBD2 (5 bases each). Germline lookup yields CDR1 SGHVS and CDR2 FQNEAQ. The V and J ends lost 5 bases and 3 bases respectively, with 11 bases between them. The CDR3 consists of 13 residues.

The chain joins TRBV19 to TRBJ1-2; 7 nucleotides align to TRBD1. Germline V gives CDR1 LNHDA, CDR2 SQIVND (reference sequence). This CDR3 region has 13 residues. The V segment lost 7 bases and the J segment 5 bases; nucleotides outside the gene matches: 7. The CDR3 DNA reads as TGTGCCAGTACCCGGACAGGCCTTTATGGCTACACCTTC. Translated: CASTRTGLYGYTF.

The V call is TRBV11-2, the J call TRBJ2-3; the D gene could be TRBD1 or TRBD2 (5 bases each). Trimming took off 5 bases at V and 3 bases at J, with 15 bases between the two ends. The V gene's germline CDR1 is SGHAT and CDR2 FQNNGV. This CDR3 region has 15 residues. The CDR3 here is CASSEPGTQTDTQYF. The CDR3, as DNA: TGTGCCAGCAGCGAACCCGGGACGCAGACAGATACGCAGTATTTT.